The TCR beta chain under discussion was sequenced for a study of blood T cell dynamics during melanoma immunotherapy. Study-wide findings and caveats: It remained unknown if the driving T cell clones were melanoma-specific. At W3, later disease-control patients showed bifurcated PBMC repertoire changes, unlike progressors.

The repertoire was sequenced with immunoSEQ multiplex PCR; TCRdb's copy has only in-frame clones and lacks some. The table records 9,000 to 10,000 clones, around 90% of them present only once. Specified time point: pre-treatment baseline. Apart from a couple of fast progressors, RECIST 1.1 response was judged 12 weeks post-infusion. Patients with prior systemic cancer treatment, concomitant immunosuppressants, or other active malignancies were excluded. Remarks on this clone: Its antigen is unknown.

The CDR3 sequence is 12 residues long. Trimming left V 3 bases short and J 8 bases short, with 10 bases between. From germline, CDR1 is SGHAT and CDR2 FQNNGV. The chain uses TRBV11-2 and TRBJ1-2; D gene ambiguous. This clonotype originated in a human donor with melanoma. Here the sequenced sample was blood, taken from a patient treated with checkpoint blockade. Here the CDR3 reads CASSLEFWGYTF. Written as DNA, the CDR3 is TGTGCCAGCAGCTTGGAGTTTTGGGGCTACACCTTC.